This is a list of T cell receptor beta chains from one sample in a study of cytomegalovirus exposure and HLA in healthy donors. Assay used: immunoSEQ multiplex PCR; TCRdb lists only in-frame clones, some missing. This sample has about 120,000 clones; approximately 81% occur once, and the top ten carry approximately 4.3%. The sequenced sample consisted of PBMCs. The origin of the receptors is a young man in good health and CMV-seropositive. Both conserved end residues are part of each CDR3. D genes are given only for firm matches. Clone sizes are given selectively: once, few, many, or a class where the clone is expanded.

TGTGCCAGCAGCTACAGGGGGGTGGAACAAGAGACCCAGTACTTC,CASSYRGVEQETQYF,TRBJ2-5,TRBD1,15,TRBV28,NA
TGTGCCAGCAGCACGCGCATGAACACTGAAGCTTTCTTT,CASSTRMNTEAFF,TRBJ1-1,NA,13,TRBV9,NA
TGTGCCAGCAGCTTAGGGGGCGAGGACTATGGCTACACCTTC,CASSLGGEDYGYTF,TRBJ1-2,NA,14,TRBV7-8,NA
TGTGCCAGCAGCGATCGGGACAGGGGCACAGATACGCAGTATTTT,CASSDRDRGTDTQYF,TRBJ2-3,TRBD1,15,TRBV7-9,NA
TGCGCCAGCAGCCTAGGACTGGAGAGCTCCTACGAGCAGTACTTC,CASSLGLESSYEQYF,TRBJ2-7,NA,15,TRBV4-3,NA
TGTGCCAGCAGCGTAAAACAGGGGACGAATGGCTACACCTTC,CASSVKQGTNGYTF,TRBJ1-2,TRBD1,14,TRBV7-9,once
TGCGCCAGCAGCCAAGATCGAGGCACCGATAACTATGGCTACACCTTC,CASSQDRGTDNYGYTF,TRBJ1-2,NA,16,TRBV4-1,NA
TGTGCCAGCAGCCGGGGGGGAACTAGCAATCAGCCCCAGCATTTT,CASSRGGTSNQPQHF,TRBJ1-5,NA,15,TRBV7-2,NA
TGTGCCAGCAGCCCCAGGACAGTTTCCATATTAGGGGACATTCAGTACTTC,CASSPRTVSILGDIQYF,TRBJ2-4,NA,17,TRBV11-2,NA
TGTGCCAGCAGGCAAAGTGGAGGCGGGGGCACAGATACGCAGTATTTT,CASRQSGGGGTDTQYF,TRBJ2-3,NA,16,TRBV7-2,NA
TGTGCCAGCAGTGTAGGACAGGGGCTTTACGAGCAGTACTTC,CASSVGQGLYEQYF,TRBJ2-7,TRBD1,14,TRBV6-1,NA
TGCGCCAGCAGCTTGGCGGGTCCGCTCTCTGGAAACACCATATATTTT,CASSLAGPLSGNTIYF,TRBJ1-3,NA,16,TRBV5-1,NA
TGTGCCAGCAGCTTAGCAACAGAATATCGGGGCTACACCTTC,CASSLATEYRGYTF,TRBJ1-2,NA,14,TRBV7-2,NA
TGCGCCAGCAGCCCCCGGACGGAGGGGGAGCAGTACTTC,CASSPRTEGEQYF,TRBJ2-7,NA,13,TRBV4-1,NA
TGTGCCAGCAGTGAAGCGGGACAAGACCGAAACGGCCAGCATTTT,CASSEAGQDRNGQHF,TRBJ1-5,NA,15,TRBV2,NA
TGTGCCAGCAGGGTCACACAGGGGTCTGAAGCTTTCTTT,CASRVTQGSEAFF,TRBJ1-1,TRBD1,13,TRBV11-3,NA
TGTGCCAGCAGCTTGCGTTTCGTAGGGGGCACGGGCTATGGCTACACCTTC,CASSLRFVGGTGYGYTF,TRBJ1-2,TRBD1,17,TRBV5-8,NA
TGTGCCAGCAGCTTATCCAGGACCGGGGAGCTGTTTTTT,CASSLSRTGELFF,TRBJ2-2,NA,13,TRBV7-2,NA
TGTGCCAGCAGCTTAGAGGCAGGGCCGGAAAAACTGTTTTTT,CASSLEAGPEKLFF,TRBJ1-4,NA,14,TRBV7-2,NA
TGTGCCAGCTCTGCCGGGACAGGGGCCTCAAATCAGCCCCAGCATTTT,CASSAGTGASNQPQHF,TRBJ1-5,TRBD1,16,TRBV18,NA
TGTGCCAGCAGTTACTCGGGGGAGGGATCCTACGAGCAGTACTTC,CASSYSGEGSYEQYF,TRBJ2-7,TRBD2,15,TRBV6-5,NA
TGTGCCAGCAGTGTCAAACAGTTTTATAGCAATCAGCCCCAGCATTTT,CASSVKQFYSNQPQHF,TRBJ1-5,NA,16,TRBV28,many
TGCAGCGCCTGGGCAGACGGGGTCGAGAATGAGCAGTTCTTC,CSAWADGVENEQFF,TRBJ2-1,NA,14,TRBV29-1,few
TGTGCCAGCAGCCCCCCGGGGGGGCGCAATGAGCAGTTCTTC,CASSPPGGRNEQFF,TRBJ2-1,TRBD2,14,TRBV13,few
TGTGCCACGATGAAAGGGCGGGGTGCAAACAATGAGCAGTTCTTC,CATMKGRGANNEQFF,TRBJ2-1,NA,15,TRBV6-1,NA
TGTGCCAGCACTGGGACAACCTACGAGCAGTACTTC,CASTGTTYEQYF,TRBJ2-7,NA,12,TRBV6-1,NA
TGTGCCACCCGTGGAGTACAACTCAATTCACCCCTCCACTTT,CATRGVQLNSPLHF,TRBJ1-6,NA,14,TRBV6-5,few
TGTGCCAGCAGCGTAGGACTAGCGGGAGGGCTGAGCGAGCAGTACTTC,CASSVGLAGGLSEQYF,TRBJ2-7,TRBD2,16,TRBV9,NA
TGTGCCAGCAGCTCCTTCGGGACAGGGTCCTACGAGCAGTACTTC,CASSSFGTGSYEQYF,TRBJ2-7,TRBD1,15,TRBV7-9,NA
TGCGCCAGCGGCCAGGGTAGCCACTCCGATACGCAGTATTTT,CASGQGSHSDTQYF,TRBJ2-3,NA,14,TRBV5-1,NA
TGCGCCAGCAGCTTGGCCGGGACTAGCGGGGAATCAGATACGCAGTATTTT,CASSLAGTSGESDTQYF,TRBJ2-3,TRBD2,17,TRBV5-1,once
TGTGCCAGCAGTCCCCCAACGGGGAATGGATTTGGCTACACCTTC,CASSPPTGNGFGYTF,TRBJ1-2,NA,15,TRBV28,once